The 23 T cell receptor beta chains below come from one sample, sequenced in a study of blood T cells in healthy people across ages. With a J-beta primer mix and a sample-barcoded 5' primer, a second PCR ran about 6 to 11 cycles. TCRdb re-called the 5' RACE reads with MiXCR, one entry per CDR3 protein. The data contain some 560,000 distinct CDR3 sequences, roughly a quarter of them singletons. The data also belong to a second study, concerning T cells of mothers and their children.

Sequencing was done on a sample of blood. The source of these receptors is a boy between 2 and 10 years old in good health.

CDR3 nucleotide sequence: TGTGCCAGTACCAAAACCCCGGGACTAAGATACAATGAGCAGTTCTTC. Its protein is CASTKTPGLRYNEQFF. The V call is TRBV19, the J call TRBJ2-1, with 7 bases fitting TRBD2. Germline lookup yields CDR1 LNHDA and CDR2 SQIVND (reference sequence). The V segment lost 7 bases and the J segment 4 bases; nucleotides outside the gene matches: 13. The CDR3 spans 16 residues.

The CDR3 DNA follows: TGTGCCAGCATAACAGGGGGCAAGGAGACCCAGTACTTC. Amino acid sequence: CASITGGKETQYF. The genes are TRBV28 and TRBJ2-5, with 9 bases fitting TRBD1. From germline, CDR1 is MDHEN and CDR2 SYDVKM. The CDR3 consists of 13 residues. The V segment lost 7 bases and the J segment 5 bases; nucleotides outside the gene matches: 5.

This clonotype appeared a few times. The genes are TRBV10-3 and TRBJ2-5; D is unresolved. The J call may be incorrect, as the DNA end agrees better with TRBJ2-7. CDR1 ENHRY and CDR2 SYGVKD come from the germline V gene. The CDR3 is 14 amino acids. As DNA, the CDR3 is TGTGCCATCAGGATGCCTGGCAGCTCCTACGAGCAGTACTTC. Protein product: CAIRMPGSSYEQYF.

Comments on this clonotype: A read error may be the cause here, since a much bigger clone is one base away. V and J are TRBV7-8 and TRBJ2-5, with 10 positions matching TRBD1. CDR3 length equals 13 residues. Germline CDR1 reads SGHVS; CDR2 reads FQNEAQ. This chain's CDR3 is CAGSLGQGETQYF. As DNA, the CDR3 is TGTGCCGGCAGCTTGGGACAGGGGGAGACCCAGTACTTC.

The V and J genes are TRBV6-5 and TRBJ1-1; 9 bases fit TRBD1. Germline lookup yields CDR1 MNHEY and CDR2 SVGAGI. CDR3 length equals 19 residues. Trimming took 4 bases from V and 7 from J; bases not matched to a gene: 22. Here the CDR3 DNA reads TGTGCCAGCAGTTTTTACAGGGGGCGAACTCTAGACCTATCGTTTGAAGCTTTCTTT. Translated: CASSFYRGRTLDLSFEAFF.

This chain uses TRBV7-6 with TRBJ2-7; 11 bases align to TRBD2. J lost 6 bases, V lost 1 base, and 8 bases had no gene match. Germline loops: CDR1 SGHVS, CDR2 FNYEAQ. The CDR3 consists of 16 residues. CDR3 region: CASSLEVAGGPGEQYF. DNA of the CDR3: TGTGCCAGCAGCTTAGAGGTAGCGGGAGGGCCTGGCGAGCAGTACTTC.

Here the CDR3 DNA reads TGTGCCAGCAGCGTCCAGGGGACAGGGCGTGGAAACACCATATATTTT. Amino acid sequence: CASSVQGTGRGNTIYF. The V and J genes are TRBV9 and TRBJ1-3; 9 nucleotides align to TRBD1. Germline V lookup: CDR1 SGDLS, CDR2 YYNGEE. The CDR3 is made up of 16 amino acids. Losses at the gene ends were 2 bases for V and 3 bases for J; bases not matched to a gene: 6.

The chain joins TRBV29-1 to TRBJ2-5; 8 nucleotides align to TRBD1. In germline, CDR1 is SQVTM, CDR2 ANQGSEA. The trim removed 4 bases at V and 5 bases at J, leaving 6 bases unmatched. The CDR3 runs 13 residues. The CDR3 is CSVGGTGYETQYF. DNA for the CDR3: TGCAGCGTTGGAGGGACAGGTTATGAGACCCAGTACTTC. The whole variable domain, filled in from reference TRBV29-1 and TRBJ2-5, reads SAVISQKPSRDICQRGTSLTIQCQVDSQVTMMFWYRQQPGQSLTLIATANQGSEATYESGFVIDKFPISRPNLTFSTLTVSNMSPEDSSIYLCSVGGTGYETQYFGPGTRLLVL.

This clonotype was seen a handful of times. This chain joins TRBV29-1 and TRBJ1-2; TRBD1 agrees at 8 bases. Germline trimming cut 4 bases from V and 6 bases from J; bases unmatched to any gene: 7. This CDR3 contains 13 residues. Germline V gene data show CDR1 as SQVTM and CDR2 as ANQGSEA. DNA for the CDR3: TGCAGCGTTGTAGACCGGGACAGGAATGGCTACACCTTC. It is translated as CSVVDRDRNGYTF.

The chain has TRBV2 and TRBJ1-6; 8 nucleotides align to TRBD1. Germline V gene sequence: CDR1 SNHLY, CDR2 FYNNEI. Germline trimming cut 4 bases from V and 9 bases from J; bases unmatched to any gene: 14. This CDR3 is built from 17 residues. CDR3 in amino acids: CASSGGTGSPRGSPLHF. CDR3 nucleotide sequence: TGTGCCAGCAGTGGCGGGACAGGCTCCCCGCGGGGTTCACCCCTCCACTTT.

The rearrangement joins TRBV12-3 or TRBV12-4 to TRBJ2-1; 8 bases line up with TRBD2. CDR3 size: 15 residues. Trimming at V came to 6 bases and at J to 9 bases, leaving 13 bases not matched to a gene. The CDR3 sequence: CASRPGTRGWAEQFF. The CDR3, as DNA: TGTGCCAGCAGACCCGGGACTAGGGGGTGGGCTGAGCAGTTCTTC.

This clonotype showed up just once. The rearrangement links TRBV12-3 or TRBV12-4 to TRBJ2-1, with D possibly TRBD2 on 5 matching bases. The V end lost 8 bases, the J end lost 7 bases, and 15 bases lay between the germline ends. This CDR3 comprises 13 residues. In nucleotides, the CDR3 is TGTGCCAGCCTCGGCCTCCGGAGGAATGAGCAGTTCTTC. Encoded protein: CASLGLRRNEQFF.

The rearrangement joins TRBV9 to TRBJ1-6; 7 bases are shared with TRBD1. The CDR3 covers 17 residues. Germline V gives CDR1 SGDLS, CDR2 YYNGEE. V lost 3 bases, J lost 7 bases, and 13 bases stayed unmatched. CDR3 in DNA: TGTGCCAGCAGCGCCGCCCCAGACAGGGCGAGGAATTCACCCCTCCACTTT. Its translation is CASSAAPDRARNSPLHF. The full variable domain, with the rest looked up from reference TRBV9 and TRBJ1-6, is DSGVTQTPKHLITATGQRVTLRCSPRSGDLSVYWYQQSLDQGLQFLIQYYNGEERAKGNILERFSAQQFPDLHSELNLSSLELGDSALYFCASSAAPDRARNSPLHFGNGTRLTVT.

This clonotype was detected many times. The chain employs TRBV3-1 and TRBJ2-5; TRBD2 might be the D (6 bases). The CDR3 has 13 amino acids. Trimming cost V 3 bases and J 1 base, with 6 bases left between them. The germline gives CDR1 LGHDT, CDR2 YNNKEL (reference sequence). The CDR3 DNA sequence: TGTGCCAGCAGCCAGGGGGGCCAAGAGACCCAGTACTTC. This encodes CASSQGGQETQYF.

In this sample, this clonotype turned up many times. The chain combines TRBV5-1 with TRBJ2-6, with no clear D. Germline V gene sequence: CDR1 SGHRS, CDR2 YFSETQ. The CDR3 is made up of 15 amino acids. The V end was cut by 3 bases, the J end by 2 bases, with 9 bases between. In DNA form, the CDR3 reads TGCGCCAGCAGCTCCTCATCGCCTGGGGCCAACGTCCTGACTTTC. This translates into CASSSSSPGANVLTF.

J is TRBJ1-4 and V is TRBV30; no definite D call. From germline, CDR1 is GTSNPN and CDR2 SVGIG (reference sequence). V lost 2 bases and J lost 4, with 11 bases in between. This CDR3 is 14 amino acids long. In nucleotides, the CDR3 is TGTGCCTGGAGTCGGGCTTCGGTTAATGAAAAACTGTTTTTT. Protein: CAWSRASVNEKLFF.

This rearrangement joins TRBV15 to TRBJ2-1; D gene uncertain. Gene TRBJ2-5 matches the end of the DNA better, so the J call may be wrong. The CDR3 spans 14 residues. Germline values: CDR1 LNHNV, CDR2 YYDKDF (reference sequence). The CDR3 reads CATSRNDATPTQYF. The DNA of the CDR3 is TGTGCCACCAGCAGGAATGACGCCACCCCGACCCAGTACTTC.

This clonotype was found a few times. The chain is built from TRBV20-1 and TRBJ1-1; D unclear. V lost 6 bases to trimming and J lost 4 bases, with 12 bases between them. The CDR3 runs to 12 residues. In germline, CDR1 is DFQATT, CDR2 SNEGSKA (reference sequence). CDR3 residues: CSAARVFTEAFF. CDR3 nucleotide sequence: TGCAGTGCCGCTCGGGTTTTCACTGAAGCTTTCTTT.

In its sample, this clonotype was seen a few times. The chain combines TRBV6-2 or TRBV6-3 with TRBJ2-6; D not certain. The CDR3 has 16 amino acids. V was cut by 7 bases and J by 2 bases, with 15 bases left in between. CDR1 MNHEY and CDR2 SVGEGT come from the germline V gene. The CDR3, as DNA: TGTGCCAGCATGCGGTCCACGGCCCCTGGGGCCAACGTCCTGACTTTC. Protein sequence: CASMRSTAPGANVLTF.

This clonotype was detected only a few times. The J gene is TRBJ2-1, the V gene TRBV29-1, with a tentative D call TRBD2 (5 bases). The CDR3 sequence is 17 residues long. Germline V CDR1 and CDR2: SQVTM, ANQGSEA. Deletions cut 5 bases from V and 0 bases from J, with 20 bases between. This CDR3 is CSVPPAGLRSSYNEQFF. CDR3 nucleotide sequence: TGCAGCGTTCCCCCGGCGGGCCTACGGTCCTCCTACAATGAGCAGTTCTTC.

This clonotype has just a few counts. CDR3 sequence reads: CASSPGTGTYQGPVKQYF. CDR3 nucleotide sequence: TGTGCCAGCTCACCCGGGACAGGAACGTATCAGGGCCCTGTGAAGCAGTACTTC. The chain combines TRBV18 with TRBJ2-7; 8 positions agree with TRBD1. CDR3 size: 18 residues. The ends lost 3 bases at V and 8 bases at J; junction bases unmatched: 21. Germline CDR1 reads KGHSH; CDR2 reads LQKENI. The variable domain in full, completed from reference TRBV18 and TRBJ2-7, reads NAGVMQNPRHLVRRRGQEARLRCSPMKGHSHVYWYRQLPEEGLKFMVYLQKENIIDESGMPKERFSAEFPKEGPSILRIQQVVRGDSAAYFCASSPGTGTYQGPVKQYFGPGTRLTVT.

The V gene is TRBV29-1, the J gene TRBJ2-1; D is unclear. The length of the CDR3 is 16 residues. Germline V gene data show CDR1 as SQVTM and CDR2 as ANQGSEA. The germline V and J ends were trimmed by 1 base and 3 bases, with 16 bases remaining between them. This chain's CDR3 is CSVEVSETTLYNEQFF. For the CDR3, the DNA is TGCAGCGTTGAAGTCAGCGAGACCACCCTCTACAATGAGCAGTTCTTC.

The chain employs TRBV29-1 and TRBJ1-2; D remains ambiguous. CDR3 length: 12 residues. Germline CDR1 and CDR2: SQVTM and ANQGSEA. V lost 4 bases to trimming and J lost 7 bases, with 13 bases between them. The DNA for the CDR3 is TGCAGCGTTGTTCCCCTAAATCGTGGCTACACCTTC. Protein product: CSVVPLNRGYTF. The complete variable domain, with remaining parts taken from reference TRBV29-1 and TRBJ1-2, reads SAVISQKPSRDICQRGTSLTIQCQVDSQVTMMFWYRQQPGQSLTLIATANQGSEATYESGFVIDKFPISRPNLTFSTLTVSNMSPEDSSIYLCSVVPLNRGYTFGSGTRLTVV.